This T cell receptor beta chain was documented in a study of control samples from healthy donors and cancer patients. The ends were cut back, 6 bases at V and 12 bases at J, with 23 bases in the middle. This CDR3 region has 15 residues. From germline, CDR1 is MNHEY and CDR2 SVGEGT. Clones were sequenced by immunoSEQ multiplex PCR, and TCRdb holds only the in-frame ones, with some missing. The table lists 90,000 to 130,000 clones, approximately 80% of them singletons, with roughly 6.5% in the top ten. As concerns this clone: The identical CDR3 is also encoded by other nucleotide sequences in the sample.

This chain links TRBV6-2 or TRBV6-3 with TRBJ2-2; D perhaps matches TRBD1 (6 bases). The material sequenced was blood. The receptor's source is a man in his late teens or twenties in good health. Here the CDR3 DNA reads TGTGCCAGCAGCTATGCCACGACAGGCGGGCATCAGCTGTTTTTT. Translation: CASSYATTGGHQLFF.